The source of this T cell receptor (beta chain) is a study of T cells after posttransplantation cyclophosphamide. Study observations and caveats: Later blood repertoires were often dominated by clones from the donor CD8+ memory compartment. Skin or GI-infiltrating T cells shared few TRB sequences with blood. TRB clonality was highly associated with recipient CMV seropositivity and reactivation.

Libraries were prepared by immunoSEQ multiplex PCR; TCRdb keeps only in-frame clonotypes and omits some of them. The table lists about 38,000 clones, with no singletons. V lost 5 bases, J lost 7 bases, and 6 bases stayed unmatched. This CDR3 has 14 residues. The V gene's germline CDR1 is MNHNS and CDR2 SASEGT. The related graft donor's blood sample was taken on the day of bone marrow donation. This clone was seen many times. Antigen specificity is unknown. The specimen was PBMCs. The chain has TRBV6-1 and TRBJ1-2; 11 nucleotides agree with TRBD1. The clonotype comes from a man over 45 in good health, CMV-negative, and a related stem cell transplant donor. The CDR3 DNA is TGTGCCAGCAGTCGTGGACAGGGGGCCGGTGGCTACACCTTC. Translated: CASSRGQGAGGYTF.